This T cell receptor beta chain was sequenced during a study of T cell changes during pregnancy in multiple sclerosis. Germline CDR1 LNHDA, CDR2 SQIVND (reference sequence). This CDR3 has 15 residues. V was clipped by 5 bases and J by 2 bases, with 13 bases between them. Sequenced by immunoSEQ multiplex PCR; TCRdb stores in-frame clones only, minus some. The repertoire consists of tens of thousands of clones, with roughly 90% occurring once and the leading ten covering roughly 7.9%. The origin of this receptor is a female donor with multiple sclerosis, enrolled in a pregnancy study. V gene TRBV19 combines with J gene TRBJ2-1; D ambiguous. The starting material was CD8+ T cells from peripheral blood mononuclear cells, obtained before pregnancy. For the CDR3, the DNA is TGTGCCAGTAGTGAGCTCCCTACCCCCTACAATGAGCAGTTCTTC. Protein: CASSELPTPYNEQFF.